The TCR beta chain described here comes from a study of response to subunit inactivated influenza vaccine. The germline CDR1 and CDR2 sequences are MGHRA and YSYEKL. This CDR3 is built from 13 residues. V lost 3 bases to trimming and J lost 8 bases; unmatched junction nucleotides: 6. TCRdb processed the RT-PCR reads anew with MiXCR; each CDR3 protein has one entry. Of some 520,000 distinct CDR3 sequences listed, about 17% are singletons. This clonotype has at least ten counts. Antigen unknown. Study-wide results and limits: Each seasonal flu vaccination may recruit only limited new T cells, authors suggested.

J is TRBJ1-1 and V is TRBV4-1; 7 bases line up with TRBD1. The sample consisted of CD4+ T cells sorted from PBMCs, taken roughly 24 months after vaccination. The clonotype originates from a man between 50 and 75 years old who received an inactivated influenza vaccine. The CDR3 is CASSQSTGLEAFF. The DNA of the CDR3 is TGCGCCAGCAGCCAGTCGACAGGGTTAGAAGCTTTCTTT.